The rows below give T cell receptor beta chains drawn from one sample of a study of T cells in Graves' hyperthyroidism and ophthalmopathy. TCRdb fed the multiplex PCR reads into MiXCR, producing one record per CDR3 protein. The table includes fewer than 650,000 distinct CDR3 sequences, 46% detected once. The source material was peripheral blood or thyroid tissue (not recorded which). The receptors originated from an adult woman with Graves' disease, either hyperthyroidism or ophthalmopathy (not recorded which). CDR3s include the opening cysteine and the closing phenylalanine or tryptophan. D genes are given only for firm matches. Expanded clones get a size class; other rows say once, few or many, or leave the size out.

cdr3_length d_call j_call clone_size v_call cdr3_aa cdr3_nt
14 . TRBJ2-2 many TRBV12-3/TRBV12-4 CASKDGVNTGELFF TGTGCCAGCAAGGACGGGGTAAACACCGGGGAGCTGTTTTTT
14 TRBD2 TRBJ2-3 many TRBV10-3 CAISALAATDTQYF TGTGCCATCAGTGCGCTAGCGGCTACAGATACGCAGTATTTT
15 TRBD1 TRBJ1-6 . TRBV5-1 CASSLTGVGFSPLHF TGCGCCAGCAGCTTGACAGGGGTAGGTTTTTCACCCCTCCACTTT
15 TRBD1 TRBJ1-5 many TRBV5-5 CASSLGTDFGQPQHF TGTGCCAGCAGCTTAGGGACAGACTTCGGTCAGCCCCAGCATTTT
14 TRBD1 TRBJ2-7 many TRBV5-1 CASSPGQVLYEQYF TGCGCCAGCAGCCCCGGACAGGTTCTCTACGAGCAGTACTTC
14 . TRBJ2-2 few TRBV2 CASSHQIEAGELFF TGTGCCAGCAGCCATCAGATCGAGGCCGGGGAGCTGTTTTTT
11 . TRBJ1-2 few TRBV2 CASPQGYGYTF TGTGCCAGCCCTCAGGGATATGGCTACACCTTC
10 TRBD1 TRBJ1-1 . TRBV29-1 CSVGDSQAFF TGCAGCGTTGGGGACAGCCAAGCTTTCTTT
14 . TRBJ2-7 . TRBV7-2 CASSLMSSTDEQYF TGTGCCAGCAGCTTAATGTCTAGTACGGACGAGCAGTACTTC
13 . TRBJ1-2 many TRBV19 CASSMKGSSGYTF TGTGCCAGTAGTATGAAGGGGTCGAGTGGCTACACCTTC
14 . TRBJ1-1 once TRBV2 CASSRGTWGTEAFF TGTGCCAGCAGTCGAGGGACTTGGGGGACTGAAGCTTTCTTT
15 . TRBJ1-6 many TRBV7-2 CASSLRGRTNSPLHF TGTGCCAGCAGCTTAAGGGGCAGGACGAATTCACCCCTCCACTTT
12 . TRBJ1-2 many TRBV30 CAWKKGNYGYTF TGTGCCTGGAAAAAGGGAAACTATGGCTACACCTTC
14 TRBD1 TRBJ1-2 . TRBV7-2 CASSEDRGVYGYTF TGTGCCAGCAGCGAGGACAGGGGCGTCTATGGCTACACCTTC
16 . TRBJ1-3 many TRBV10-3 CAIIGTEGSTGNTIYF TGTGCCATCATCGGAACAGAGGGATCTACTGGAAACACCATATATTTT
10 TRBD1 TRBJ1-2 . TRBV29-1 CSVPGQASTF TGCAGCGTTCCCGGACAGGCCTCCACCTTC
15 . TRBJ2-7 . TRBV11-2 CASSLGTGPVYEQYF TGTGCCAGCAGCTTAGGAACGGGACCCGTGTACGAGCAGTACTTC
15 TRBD2 TRBJ2-2 . TRBV11-2 CASSLWREGTGELSW TGTGCCAGCAGCTTATGGCGGGAGGGGACCGGGGAGCTGTCTTGG
16 . TRBJ2-2 . TRBV20-1 CSARGAAQPQSGELFF TGCAGTGCTAGGGGGGCGGCTCAGCCCCAATCCGGGGAGCTGTTTTTT
15 . TRBJ2-7 . TRBV5-4 CASSLSGTGDYEQYF TGTGCCAGCAGCTTGTCGGGGACTGGGGACTACGAGCAGTACTTC
14 . TRBJ1-4 . TRBV10-3 CAISARDSPEELFF TGTGCCATCAGTGCCCGGGACTCCCCTGAGGAACTGTTTTTT
17 TRBD1 TRBJ1-4 . TRBV2 CASSRDRGRPTNEKLFF TGTGCCAGCAGTCGGGACAGGGGACGCCCTACTAATGAAAAACTGTTTTTT
14 . TRBJ1-5 . TRBV20-1 CSAKPPGESGPQHF TGCAGTGCTAAACCTCCCGGGGAATCAGGGCCCCAGCATTTT
14 . TRBJ2-2 many TRBV20-1 CSARVRVSAGELFF TGCAGTGCTAGAGTCCGGGTTTCAGCCGGGGAGCTGTTTTTT
14 . TRBJ2-5 few TRBV10-3 CAISEEGSLETQYF TGTGCCATCAGTGAGGAGGGGAGCTTGGAGACCCAGTACTTC
14 . TRBJ2-7 . TRBV2 CASSVGQGSYEQYF TGTGCCAGCAGTGTAGGACAAGGATCCTACGAGCAGTACTTC
18 TRBD1 TRBJ1-5 . TRBV15 CATSRGSGQGLSNQPQHF TGTGCCACCAGCAGAGGATCGGGACAGGGGCTCAGCAATCAGCCCCAGCATTTT
15 TRBD2 TRBJ2-2 . TRBV2 CASSAGGRGAGELFF TGTGCCAGCAGTGCCGGCGGGAGAGGTGCCGGGGAGCTGTTTTTT
14 . TRBJ1-5 . TRBV20-1 CSAMTGVTSSYQHF TGCAGTGCTATGACTGGAGTCACCTCCAGTTACCAGCATTTT
14 . TRBJ1-5 . TRBV15 CATSRDIGPQPQHF TGTGCCACCAGCAGAGATATCGGCCCCCAGCCCCAGCATTTT
15 TRBD1 TRBJ1-5 many TRBV20-1 CSASPTGTSNQPQHF TGCAGTGCTAGCCCGACAGGGACTAGCAATCAGCCCCAGCATTTT
14 . TRBJ2-3 few TRBV29-1 CSVEEGVVGDTQYF TGCAGCGTTGAAGAAGGAGTAGTGGGCGATACGCAGTATTTT
14 . TRBJ2-3 few TRBV29-1 CSVARAGDTDTQYF TGCAGCGTTGCGCGGGCAGGGGACACAGATACGCAGTATTTT
12 . TRBJ2-3 . TRBV20-1 CSANQGSGTQYF TGCAGTGCTAATCAGGGGTCCGGTACGCAGTATTTT
15 TRBD1 TRBJ2-7 . TRBV3-1 CASSLGGQGGYEQYF TGTGCCAGCAGCCTTGGTGGACAGGGTGGCTACGAGCAGTACTTC
14 . TRBJ1-2 . TRBV11-2 CASSFQQGQYGYTF TGTGCCAGCAGCTTCCAACAGGGCCAATATGGCTACACTTTC
13 TRBD1 TRBJ2-7 once TRBV29-1 CSVQGQGIYEQYF TGCAGCGTTCAGGGACAGGGGATCTACGAGCAGTACTTC
16 . TRBJ2-2 many TRBV5-6 CASSLGQLAHTGELFF TGTGCCAGCAGCTTGGGGCAGCTCGCTCACACCGGGGAGCTGTTTTTT
19 TRBD1 TRBJ1-5 . TRBV7-9 CASSLGMGQGNGRNQPPHF TGTGCCAGCAGCTTGGGGATGGGACAGGGGAATGGTCGCAACCAGCCCCCGCATTTT
14 . TRBJ2-7 . TRBV6-5 CASSLPGVGYEQYF TGTGCCAGCAGTCTCCCCGGGGTTGGCTACGAGCAGTACTTC
14 . TRBJ2-2 many TRBV11-3 CASSPEVGTGELFF TGTGCCAGCAGCCCGGAAGTAGGGACCGGGGAGCTGTTTTTT
11 TRBD2 TRBJ2-3 once TRBV20-1 CSARREDTQYF TGCAGTGCTAGGCGGGAGGATACGCAGTATTTT
14 . TRBJ1-2 . TRBV6-5 CASSSATVGNGYTF TGTGCCAGCAGTTCGGCAACCGTGGGTAATGGCTACACCTTC
13 TRBD1 TRBJ1-2 many TRBV20-1 CSLGQGGLYGYTF TGCAGCTTGGGACAGGGGGGCCTTTATGGCTACACCTTC
16 TRBD1 TRBJ2-2 . TRBV19 CASSILGQGVPGELFF TGTGCCAGTAGTATTCTCGGACAGGGGGTCCCCGGGGAGCTGTTTTTT